This T cell receptor (beta chain) was sequenced for a study of T cell changes during pregnancy in multiple sclerosis. Data came from immunoSEQ multiplex PCR; TCRdb stores just in-frame clones and leaves some out. The sample lists tens of thousands of clones, 90% to 95% occurring once. The CDR3 consists of 14 residues. Per germline, CDR1 MDHEN and CDR2 SYDVKM. Unmatched junction bases numbered 4, after V lost 7 bases and J lost 2 bases. The chain uses TRBV28 and TRBJ1-5; 8 bases line up with TRBD1. Material: peripheral blood, obtained in the second trimester of pregnancy. This clonotype was sampled from a female donor in good health, enrolled as a control in a pregnancy study. The CDR3 DNA sequence: TGTGCCAGCATTCAGACAGGGGGCAATCAGCCCCAGCATTTT. As protein: CASIQTGGNQPQHF.